The entry below describes one TCR beta chain. As yet, its antigen is unknown. A junction boundary mismatches the germline segment, possibly from a read error. An expansion of CD8+CD57+ cells by flow cytometry had been shown in patients chosen for sequencing. Patients had undergone no therapy by the time their blood was sampled. The sample comes from a study of CD8+CD57+ T cells in acquired aplastic anemia. The study's findings and limits: Between patients and controls, about 30 CD8+ CDR3 sequences were found in common.

Template material for TCR beta VDJ and CDR3 profiling consisted of genomic DNA. TCRdb re-called the reads with MiXCR, one entry per CDR3 protein. The data hold roughly 280,000 distinct CDR3 sequences, with 56% observed a single time. Germline V gene lookup returns CDR1 SNHLY and CDR2 FYNNEI. This CDR3 is built from 11 residues. This receptor was taken from a human donor with aplastic anemia. The gene calls are TRBV2 and TRBJ2-5; D uncertain. The sample taken for sequencing was sorted CD4+, CD8+, or CD8+CD57+ T cells (not recorded which) from PBMCs. The CDR3 reads CASSAREAQYF. The CDR3 DNA is TGTGCCAGCAGTGCACGAGAGGCCCAGTACTTC.